This TCR beta chain stems from a study of T cell responses to AZD1222 COVID-19 vaccine. Points from the study as a whole: Clonal diversity may have been underestimated in mostly white British donors. There were vaccine-associated CD4 TCRs across spike, dominant at 160-218 and 743-854. Spike-specific TCR breadth and depth both grew after two AZD1222 doses.

About this clone itself: What it binds is not known.

Germline V CDR1 and CDR2: LGHDT, YNNKEL (reference sequence). This CDR3 has 20 residues. The V and J ends lost 1 base and 1 base respectively, with 25 bases between them. The method was immunoSEQ multiplex PCR; TCRdb's version includes in-frame clones alone and lacks a portion of them. The sample records about 140,000 clones, 70% to 90% being singletons. This sequence joins TRBV3-1 (or the pseudogene TRBV3-2) and TRBJ2-5; D is perhaps TRBD1 (6 bases). The specimen comprised peripheral blood, sampled on day 0 of AZD1222 vaccination. This TCR came from an adult in good health. In DNA form, the CDR3 reads TGTGCCAGCAGCCAAGTTAGGTGTAATGGGGGCCGTCTCTCCCAAGAGACCCAGTACTTC. It specifies CASSQVRCNGGRLSQETQYF.